Shown below are 20 T cell receptor beta chains from a single sample sequenced in a study of long-term antiretroviral therapy in people with HIV. Runs used v3.0 of the immunoSEQ assay and were done at survey level. Sequenced by immunoSEQ multiplex PCR; TCRdb stores in-frame clones only, minus some. The repertoire holds over 10,000 clones, over 70% seen once, with 9.5% to 13% in the top ten. The specimen was unsorted PBMCs, collected 0.8 years before starting antiretroviral therapy. The receptor set was obtained from a middle-aged woman with HIV.

The rearrangement joins TRBV2 to TRBJ1-1; D call uncertain. This CDR3 has 11 residues. Deletions cut 9 bases from V and 5 bases from J, with 10 bases between. Germline lookup yields CDR1 SNHLY and CDR2 FYNNEI. The CDR3 sequence is CASSVRTEAFF. The CDR3 DNA sequence: TGTGCCAGTTCAGTGAGGACTGAAGCTTTCTTT.

This clone was detected only once. The genes are TRBV2 and TRBJ1-4, with 7 positions matching TRBD1. From germline, CDR1 is SNHLY and CDR2 FYNNEI. Unmatched junction bases numbered 12, after V lost 6 bases and J lost 8 bases. The CDR3 runs to 15 residues. The CDR3 DNA sequence: TGTGCCAGCAGGGATCTACGGGACAGTCTCGAAAAACTGTTTTTT. Translated, it gives CASRDLRDSLEKLFF.

CDR3 residues: CASSPGQGYNEQFF. The CDR3 bases are TGTGCCAGTTCCCCGGGACAGGGTTACAATGAGCAGTTCTTC. The chain combines TRBV19 with TRBJ2-1, with TRBD1 identical over 9 bases. The CDR3 runs to 14 residues. The germline V gene encodes CDR1 LNHDA and CDR2 SQIVND (reference sequence). V shed 8 bases and J 4 bases; nucleotides not matched to a gene: 6.

This clone is a singleton in its sample. V and J are TRBV10-3 and TRBJ2-6, with 8 positions matching TRBD1. This CDR3 comprises 17 residues. The germline V gene has CDR1 ENHRY and CDR2 SYGVKD. The trim removed 0 bases at V and 4 bases at J, leaving 5 bases unmatched. Written as DNA, the CDR3 is TGTGCCATCAGTGAGTCGAGACAGGGGAGCGGGGCCAACGTCCTGACTTTC. Protein product: CAISESRQGSGANVLTF.

The chain has TRBV4-1 and TRBJ1-5, with unresolved D. The CDR3 has 16 residues. V shed 0 bases and J shed 1 base, with 10 bases lying between them. CDR1 and CDR2 (germline): MGHRA, YSYEKL. CDR3 in amino acids: CASSQEGKASNQPQHF. Here the CDR3 DNA reads TGCGCCAGCAGCCAAGAAGGGAAAGCAAGCAATCAGCCCCAGCATTTT.

Here the CDR3 reads CASSQGGRNIQYF. CDR3 DNA sequence: TGTGCCAGCAGCCAAGGGGGTAGGAACATTCAGTACTTC. The V gene is TRBV14, the J gene TRBJ2-4; D ambiguous. Trimming left V 1 base short and J 7 bases short, with 8 bases between. This CDR3 has 13 amino acids. Per the germline V gene, CDR1 is SGHDN and CDR2 is FVKESK.

V gene TRBV5-1 combines with J gene TRBJ2-5; D may match TRBD1 or TRBD2 (5 bases each). The V gene lost 7 bases and the J gene lost 1 base, with 11 bases spanning the gap. The CDR3 contains 13 residues. Germline CDR1 SGHRS, CDR2 YFSETQ. In nucleotides, the CDR3 is TGCGCCAGCCGACGGGACCCCCAAGAGACCCAGTACTTC. Its protein is CASRRDPQETQYF.

J is TRBJ2-7 and V is TRBV10-3; D gene unclear. The CDR3 loop spans 11 amino acids. V lost 7 bases and J lost 4, with 8 bases in between. From germline, CDR1 is ENHRY and CDR2 SYGVKD. In nucleotides, the CDR3 is TGTGCCATCACCGACACGTACGAGCAGTACTTC. Protein: CAITDTYEQYF.

The chain couples TRBV29-1 to TRBJ2-6; D may correspond to TRBD1 or TRBD2 (6 bases each). Germline CDR1 and CDR2: SQVTM and ANQGSEA. V shed 1 base and J shed 1 base, with 14 bases lying between them. The CDR3 has 17 residues. CDR3 loop: CSVEGGAHTSGANVLTF. CDR3 nucleotide sequence: TGCAGCGTTGAAGGGGGGGCCCATACTTCTGGGGCCAACGTCCTGACTTTC.

Sample share makes this clone medium-sized. This chain joins TRBV4-1 and TRBJ2-1, with 7 bases fitting TRBD1. V lost 0 bases, J lost 4 bases, and 3 bases stayed unmatched. The germline V gene encodes CDR1 MGHRA and CDR2 YSYEKL. This CDR3 is 15 amino acids long. CDR3 sequence reads: CASSQEGQQYNEQFF. The CDR3 coding sequence is TGCGCCAGCAGCCAAGAGGGACAGCAGTACAATGAGCAGTTCTTC.

The rearrangement uses TRBV6-5 and TRBJ2-7; tentative D call: TRBD1 (6 bases). The CDR3 sequence is 13 residues long. Per germline, CDR1 MNHEY and CDR2 SVGAGI. The germline V and J ends were trimmed by 5 bases and 0 bases, with 8 bases remaining between them. Written as DNA, the CDR3 is TGTGCCAGCAGTAGGGGGTACTCCTACGAGCAGTACTTC. It is translated as CASSRGYSYEQYF.

The gene calls are TRBV28 and TRBJ2-7, with unresolved D. The V gene lost 2 bases and the J gene lost 3 bases, with 8 bases spanning the gap. The CDR3 sequence is 13 residues long. Germline-derived CDR1 and CDR2 are MDHEN and SYDVKM. DNA of the CDR3: TGTGCCAGCAGTTTAAACTCCGGCTACGAGCAGTACTTC. This sequence encodes CASSLNSGYEQYF.

The V gene is TRBV5-4, the J gene TRBJ1-2; D remains unclear. Germline V gene data show CDR1 as SGHNT and CDR2 as YYREEE (reference sequence). There are 13 residues in the CDR3. V dropped 2 bases and J dropped 4 bases, with 9 bases sitting between them. CDR3: CASSFAGGYGYTF. CDR3 in DNA: TGTGCCAGCAGCTTTGCGGGTGGCTATGGCTACACCTTC. The whole variable domain, filled in from reference TRBV5-4 and TRBJ1-2, reads ETGVTQSPTHLIKTRGQQVTLRCSSQSGHNTVSWYQQALGQGPQFIFQYYREEENGRGNFPPRFSGLQFPNYSSELNVNALELDDSALYLCASSFAGGYGYTFGSGTRLTVV.

CDR3 region: CASSLAAGGSDTQYF. CDR3 nucleotides: TGCGCCAGCAGCTTGGCAGCGGGAGGATCTGATACGCAGTATTTT. This chain links TRBV5-1 with TRBJ2-3, with 9 positions matching TRBD2. Per the germline V gene, CDR1 is SGHRS and CDR2 is YFSETQ. The V segment lost 0 bases and the J segment 6 bases; nucleotides outside the gene matches: 5. The CDR3 length is 15 residues. The full variable domain, rest sourced from reference TRBV5-1 and TRBJ2-3, is KAGVTQTPRYLIKTRGQQVTLSCSPISGHRSVSWYQQTPGQGLQFLFEYFSETQRNKGNFPGRFSGRQFSNSRSEMNVSTLELGDSALYLCASSLAAGGSDTQYFGPGTRLTVL.

CDR3 DNA sequence: TGCAGCGCCTGGGGTGGGACTGAAGCTTTCTTT. Its protein is CSAWGGTEAFF. The gene calls are TRBV29-1 and TRBJ1-1; D is ambiguous. V lost 7 bases and J 5 bases, leaving 11 bases between the germline ends. Germline CDR1 reads SQVTM; CDR2 reads ANQGSEA. The CDR3 has 11 residues.

The chain uses TRBV5-1 and TRBJ2-7; TRBD1 matches at 7 bases. Germline assignment: CDR1 SGHRS and CDR2 YFSETQ. The ends lost 4 bases at V and 1 base at J; junction bases unmatched: 8. This CDR3 region has 15 residues. The DNA for the CDR3 is TGCGCCAGCAGCACCCAGATGGACAGGTCCTACGAGCAGTACTTC. It translates to CASSTQMDRSYEQYF.

The rearrangement joins TRBV5-1 to TRBJ1-1; 11 bases fit TRBD1. Germline CDR1 is SGHRS and CDR2 is YFSETQ. Trimming took 5 bases from V and 5 from J; bases not matched to a gene: 5. CDR3 size: 14 residues. CDR3 nucleotide sequence: TGCGCCAGCAGTTGGGACAGGGGGGGAACTGAAGCTTTCTTT. It is translated as CASSWDRGGTEAFF. The full variable domain, rest sourced from reference TRBV5-1 and TRBJ1-1, is KAGVTQTPRYLIKTRGQQVTLSCSPISGHRSVSWYQQTPGQGLQFLFEYFSETQRNKGNFPGRFSGRQFSNSRSEMNVSTLELGDSALYLCASSWDRGGTEAFFGQGTRLTVV.

The chain links TRBV5-1 to TRBJ2-7; no reliable D call. Trimming left V 4 bases short and J 3 bases short, with 8 bases between. CDR3 length: 12 amino acids. Germline V CDR1 and CDR2: SGHRS, YFSETQ. The CDR3 spells CASSPDVYEQYF. In nucleotides, the CDR3 is TGCGCCAGCAGCCCGGACGTCTACGAGCAGTACTTC. Variable domain in full (rest from reference TRBV5-1 and TRBJ2-7): KAGVTQTPRYLIKTRGQQVTLSCSPISGHRSVSWYQQTPGQGLQFLFEYFSETQRNKGNFPGRFSGRQFSNSRSEMNVSTLELGDSALYLCASSPDVYEQYFGPGTRLTVT.

The rearrangement links TRBV6-1 to TRBJ2-7; D remains unclear. The CDR3 runs 14 residues. Germline lookup yields CDR1 MNHNS and CDR2 SASEGT. Between the trimmed V and J ends, which lost 2 bases and 6 bases, there was a span of 14 bases. CDR3 in DNA: TGTGCCAGCAGTGAACCATTTGAGATGTCCGAGCAGTACTTC. Residues: CASSEPFEMSEQYF.

This chain joins TRBV28 and TRBJ1-5; no firm D call. Trimming pared 8 bases from V and 3 bases from J, leaving 8 bases between. CDR3 length: 12 residues. CDR1 is MDHEN, CDR2 SYDVKM, per germline. The CDR3 loop reads CASGSYNQPQHF. The CDR3 region has the DNA TGTGCCAGCGGATCCTACAATCAGCCCCAGCATTTT. Drawing the rest from reference TRBV28 and TRBJ1-5, the complete variable domain is DVKVTQSSRYLVKRTGEKVFLECVQDMDHENMFWYRQDPGLGLRLIYFSYDVKMKEKGDIPEGYSVSREKKERFSLILESASTNQTSMYLCASGSYNQPQHFGDGTRLSIL.